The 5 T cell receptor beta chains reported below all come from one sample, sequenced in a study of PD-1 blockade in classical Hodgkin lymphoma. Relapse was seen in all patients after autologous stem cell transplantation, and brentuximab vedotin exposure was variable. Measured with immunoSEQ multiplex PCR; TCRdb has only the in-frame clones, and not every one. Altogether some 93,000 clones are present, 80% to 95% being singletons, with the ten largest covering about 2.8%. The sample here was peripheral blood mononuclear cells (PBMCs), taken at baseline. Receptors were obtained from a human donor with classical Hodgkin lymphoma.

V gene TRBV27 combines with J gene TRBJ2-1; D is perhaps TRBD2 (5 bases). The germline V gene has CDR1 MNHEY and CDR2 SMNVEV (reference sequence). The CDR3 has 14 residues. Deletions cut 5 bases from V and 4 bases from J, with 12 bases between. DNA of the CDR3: TGTGCCAGCAGTAACCCGGGATTATACAATGAGCAGTTCTTC. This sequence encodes CASSNPGLYNEQFF.

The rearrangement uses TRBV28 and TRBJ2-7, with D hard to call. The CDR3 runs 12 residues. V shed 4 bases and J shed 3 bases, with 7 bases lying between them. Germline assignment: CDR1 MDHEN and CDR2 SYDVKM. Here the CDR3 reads CASSSRRYEQYF. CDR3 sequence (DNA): TGTGCCAGCAGTTCCCGTCGCTACGAGCAGTACTTC.

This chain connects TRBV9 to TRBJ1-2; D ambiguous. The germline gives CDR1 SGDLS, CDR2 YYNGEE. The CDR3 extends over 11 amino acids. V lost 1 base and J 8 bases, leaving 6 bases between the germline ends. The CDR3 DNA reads TGTGCCAGCAGCGTAAACGAGGGCTACACCTTC. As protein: CASSVNEGYTF.

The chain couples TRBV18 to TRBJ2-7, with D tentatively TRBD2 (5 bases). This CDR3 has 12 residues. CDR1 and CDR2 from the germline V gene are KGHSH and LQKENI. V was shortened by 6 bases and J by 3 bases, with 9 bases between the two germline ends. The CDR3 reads CASSKAGYEQYF. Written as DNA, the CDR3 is TGTGCCAGCTCCAAGGCGGGCTACGAGCAGTACTTC.

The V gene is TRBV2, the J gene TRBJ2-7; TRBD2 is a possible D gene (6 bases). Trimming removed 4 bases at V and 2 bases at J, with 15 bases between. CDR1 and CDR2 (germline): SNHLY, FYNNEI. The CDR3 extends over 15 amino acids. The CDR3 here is CASSGGSGPPYEQYF. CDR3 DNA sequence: TGTGCCAGCAGTGGGGGGAGCGGGCCCCCCTACGAGCAGTACTTC.